The clone carrying this TCR beta chain was seen only a few times. Its antigen is not known. Data came from immunoSEQ multiplex PCR; TCRdb stores just in-frame clones and leaves some out. The sample lists around 68,000 clones; 75% to 90% were seen once. The time point is: pretreatment peripheral blood. Patient sample counts ranged from 1 to 8, pretreatment and on-treatment. These data originate in a study of PD-L1 blockade in urothelial cancer. Study context: Males with bladder-origin urothelial cancer constituted most of the roughly 29 patients. Analysis of the blood was performed 3 weeks (second dose) and 6 weeks after treatment start. The study's findings and limits: Patients with below-median pretreatment blood clonality survived longer.

V trimming: 4 bases; J trimming: 1 base; junction bases outside the gene matches: 4. CDR3 length equals 15 residues. Germline lookup yields CDR1 MNHNS and CDR2 SASEGT. This chain connects TRBV6-1 to TRBJ2-7, with TRBD1 identical over 10 bases. Here the sequenced sample was PBMCs, taken around atezolizumab (anti-PD-L1) treatment. This receptor was identified in a man in his sixties or seventies with urothelial cancer. The CDR3 DNA is TGTGCCAGCAGTGGTCGGACAGGGGGGTCCTACGAGCAGTACTTC. It yields the protein CASSGRTGGSYEQYF.